The rows below give T cell receptor beta chains drawn from one sample of a study of PD-1 blockade in classical Hodgkin lymphoma. The repertoire was sequenced with immunoSEQ multiplex PCR; TCRdb's copy has only in-frame clones and lacks some. The sample has about 46,000 clones; around 66% are singletons. Here the sequenced sample was peripheral blood mononuclear cells (PBMCs), taken at baseline. These TCRs come from a human donor with classical Hodgkin lymphoma. The CDR3 runs from the conserved cysteine through the conserved F or W. Fields, in order: J gene, V gene, D gene, clone size, CDR3 protein, CDR3 DNA. A D gene is named only where the DNA matches it firmly. A clone size is listed for some rows: how often the clone was seen (once, few, many), or a class if it is expanded.

j_call: TRBJ1-2
v_call: TRBV7-9
d_call: NA
clone_size: once
cdr3_aa: CASSLAGTGGYGYTF
cdr3_nt: TGTGCCAGCAGCTTAGCGGGGACCGGAGGCTATGGCTACACCTTC

j_call: TRBJ1-1
v_call: TRBV29-1
d_call: TRBD1
clone_size: NA
cdr3_aa: CSVTRQGDTEAFF
cdr3_nt: TGCAGCGTTACTCGACAGGGAGACACTGAAGCTTTCTTT

j_call: TRBJ1-2
v_call: TRBV19
d_call: TRBD1
clone_size: NA
cdr3_aa: CASNTPGGTDYGYTF
cdr3_nt: TGTGCCAGCAATACCCCAGGGGGCACAGACTATGGCTACACCTTC

j_call: TRBJ2-7
v_call: TRBV7-3
d_call: NA
clone_size: once
cdr3_aa: CASSTGLGSEQYF
cdr3_nt: TGTGCCAGCAGCACCGGTTTGGGCAGCGAGCAGTACTTC

j_call: TRBJ1-1
v_call: TRBV19
d_call: TRBD1
clone_size: NA
cdr3_aa: CASSMRDRVSTEAFF
cdr3_nt: TGTGCCAGTAGTATGCGGGACAGGGTCAGCACTGAAGCTTTCTTT

j_call: TRBJ1-1
v_call: TRBV7-9
d_call: NA
clone_size: NA
cdr3_aa: CASSIDMNTEAFF
cdr3_nt: TGTGCCAGCAGCATCGACATGAACACTGAAGCTTTCTTT

j_call: TRBJ2-2
v_call: TRBV7-3
d_call: NA
clone_size: few
cdr3_aa: CASRKGGYTGELFF
cdr3_nt: TGTGCCAGCAGAAAAGGTGGTTACACCGGGGAGCTGTTTTTT

j_call: TRBJ2-1
v_call: TRBV18
d_call: NA
clone_size: NA
cdr3_aa: CASSPGWGSYNEQFF
cdr3_nt: TGTGCCAGCTCACCAGGCTGGGGCTCATACAATGAGCAGTTCTTC

j_call: TRBJ1-1
v_call: TRBV23-1
d_call: NA
clone_size: NA
cdr3_aa: CASIPLQGARGACTEAFF
cdr3_nt: TGCGCCAGCATACCACTTCAAGGGGCGAGGGGGGCATGTACTGAAGCTTTCTTT

j_call: TRBJ1-1
v_call: TRBV19
d_call: NA
clone_size: NA
cdr3_aa: CASSIQGDTEAFF
cdr3_nt: TGTGCCAGTAGTATTCAAGGGGACACTGAAGCTTTCTTT

j_call: TRBJ1-1
v_call: TRBV2
d_call: NA
clone_size: NA
cdr3_aa: CASSVAGLNTEAFF
cdr3_nt: TGTGCCAGCAGTGTCGCAGGTCTGAACACTGAAGCTTTCTTT

j_call: TRBJ1-4
v_call: TRBV30
d_call: NA
clone_size: NA
cdr3_aa: CAWSVLGARSEKLFF
cdr3_nt: TGTGCCTGGAGTGTACTCGGGGCGCGAAGTGAAAAACTGTTTTTT

j_call: TRBJ2-1
v_call: TRBV19
d_call: TRBD2
clone_size: NA
cdr3_aa: CASSTQSGLAGGRNEQFF
cdr3_nt: TGTGCCAGTAGTACTCAATCGGGACTAGCGGGGGGGCGGAATGAGCAGTTCTTC

j_call: TRBJ1-2
v_call: TRBV7-9
d_call: NA
clone_size: NA
cdr3_aa: CASSLRGALGYGYTF
cdr3_nt: TGTGCCAGCAGCTTACGGGGAGCCCTCGGCTATGGCTACACCTTC

j_call: TRBJ1-1
v_call: TRBV18
d_call: NA
clone_size: few
cdr3_aa: CASSQRTVNTEAFF
cdr3_nt: TGTGCCAGCTCACAAAGGACAGTGAACACTGAAGCTTTCTTT

j_call: TRBJ1-2
v_call: TRBV19
d_call: NA
clone_size: NA
cdr3_aa: CATLPGAGFGSYTF
cdr3_nt: TGTGCCACCCTCCCAGGGGCCGGGTTTGGGAGCTACACCTTC

j_call: TRBJ2-3
v_call: TRBV7-6
d_call: TRBD2
clone_size: NA
cdr3_aa: CASTPTSGITDTQYF
cdr3_nt: TGTGCCAGCACCCCAACTAGCGGGATAACAGATACGCAGTATTTT

j_call: TRBJ1-2
v_call: TRBV19
d_call: NA
clone_size: NA
cdr3_aa: CASSAWQNYGYTF
cdr3_nt: TGTGCCAGTAGTGCTTGGCAGAACTATGGCTACACCTTC

j_call: TRBJ1-3
v_call: TRBV20-1
d_call: NA
clone_size: NA
cdr3_aa: CSPINGNTIYF
cdr3_nt: TGCAGTCCGATAAATGGAAACACCATATATTTT

j_call: TRBJ2-7
v_call: TRBV7-6
d_call: NA
clone_size: NA
cdr3_aa: CASSLAVAEQYF
cdr3_nt: TGTGCCAGCAGCTTAGCGGTTGCCGAGCAGTACTTC

j_call: TRBJ1-2
v_call: TRBV5-1
d_call: NA
clone_size: few
cdr3_aa: CASSLDSGVDGYTF
cdr3_nt: TGCGCCAGCAGCTTGGATTCGGGAGTAGATGGCTACACCTTC

j_call: TRBJ2-2
v_call: TRBV5-1
d_call: NA
clone_size: NA
cdr3_aa: CASSFMGTGELFF
cdr3_nt: TGCGCCAGCAGCTTCATGGGAACCGGGGAGCTGTTTTTT

j_call: TRBJ2-7
v_call: TRBV5-4
d_call: TRBD1
clone_size: NA
cdr3_aa: CASSSSDRGLYEQYF
cdr3_nt: TGTGCCAGCAGCTCTTCGGACAGGGGGCTCTACGAGCAGTACTTC

j_call: TRBJ2-3
v_call: TRBV18
d_call: NA
clone_size: NA
cdr3_aa: CASSPGGTGRTQYF
cdr3_nt: TGTGCCAGCTCACCAGGGGGGACGGGACGTACGCAGTATTTT

j_call: TRBJ2-5
v_call: TRBV7-3
d_call: NA
clone_size: NA
cdr3_aa: CASSFGGAQETQYF
cdr3_nt: TGTGCCAGCAGCTTTGGGGGGGCACAAGAGACCCAGTACTTC

j_call: TRBJ1-5
v_call: TRBV18
d_call: NA
clone_size: NA
cdr3_aa: CASSPSLGGSDQPQHF
cdr3_nt: TGTGCCAGCTCACCTTCCTTAGGGGGGAGCGATCAGCCCCAGCATTTT

j_call: TRBJ1-2
v_call: TRBV2
d_call: NA
clone_size: once
cdr3_aa: CASSAGLSNYGYTF
cdr3_nt: TGTGCCAGCAGTGCCGGGCTGAGTAACTATGGCTACACCTTC

j_call: TRBJ2-2
v_call: TRBV11-1
d_call: NA
clone_size: NA
cdr3_aa: CASSRRGIGTGELFF
cdr3_nt: TGTGCCAGCAGCCGGAGAGGGATTGGAACCGGGGAGCTGTTTTTT

j_call: TRBJ1-2
v_call: TRBV27
d_call: NA
clone_size: few
cdr3_aa: CASSFSGLGGYTF
cdr3_nt: TGTGCCAGCAGTTTTTCGGGTTTGGGGGGCTACACCTTC

j_call: TRBJ1-2
v_call: TRBV29-1
d_call: NA
clone_size: NA
cdr3_aa: CSVGRLEYGYTF
cdr3_nt: TGCAGCGTTGGCAGACTTGAATATGGCTACACCTTC

j_call: TRBJ1-1
v_call: TRBV7-9
d_call: TRBD1
clone_size: few
cdr3_aa: CASSLATGVGTEAFF
cdr3_nt: TGTGCCAGCAGCTTAGCGACAGGGGTGGGAACTGAAGCTTTCTTT

j_call: TRBJ1-1
v_call: TRBV30
d_call: TRBD1
clone_size: NA
cdr3_aa: CAWDGAGGRGTEAFF
cdr3_nt: TGTGCCTGGGACGGGGCAGGGGGCCGGGGGACTGAAGCTTTCTTT

j_call: TRBJ2-1
v_call: TRBV18
d_call: TRBD2
clone_size: NA
cdr3_aa: CASSTGGSGDEQFF
cdr3_nt: TGTGCCAGCTCCACGGGCGGGAGCGGCGATGAGCAGTTCTTC

j_call: TRBJ2-7
v_call: TRBV9
d_call: TRBD2
clone_size: medium-sized
cdr3_aa: CASSVEGSGSGEQYF
cdr3_nt: TGTGCCAGCAGCGTAGAGGGTAGCGGGAGCGGCGAGCAGTACTTC

j_call: TRBJ1-5
v_call: TRBV7-6
d_call: NA
clone_size: once
cdr3_aa: CASSSERDNQPQHF
cdr3_nt: TGTGCCAGCAGCTCGGAGCGGGACAATCAGCCCCAGCATTTT

j_call: TRBJ1-1
v_call: TRBV19
d_call: NA
clone_size: once
cdr3_aa: CASSIRARPGTEAFF
cdr3_nt: TGTGCCAGTAGTATTAGAGCCAGGCCTGGGACTGAAGCTTTCTTT

j_call: TRBJ2-7
v_call: TRBV30
d_call: TRBD1
clone_size: NA
cdr3_aa: CAWRVPGQAHPYF
cdr3_nt: TGTGCCTGGAGAGTCCCGGGACAGGCCCACCCATACTTC